Given below is one T cell receptor beta chain in context. What it binds is not known. Time point specified: cycle 4 day 1 (C4D1), after five to seven weeks of nivolumab. Every single patient, without exception, relapsed after autologous stem cell transplantation, and brentuximab vedotin exposure varied. The data derive from a study of PD-1 blockade in classical Hodgkin lymphoma. Across the whole study: A 3 mg/kg intravenous dose of nivolumab was received by patients every 2 weeks. Study observations and caveats: Diversity similar to that of newly diagnosed patients was seen at baseline in complete responders. Some patients began nivolumab under 1 year after ASCT. These patients were excluded from later analyses.

This table comes from immunoSEQ multiplex PCR, and its TCRdb copy is limited to in-frame clones, with some not included. The data show tens of thousands of clones, with roughly 69% seen just once and less than 3% held by the top ten. V was cut by 6 bases and J by 6 bases, with 17 bases left in between. This CDR3 has 14 residues. Germline V gene lookup returns CDR1 MNHNY and CDR2 SVGAGI (reference sequence). Material: peripheral blood mononuclear cells (PBMCs), obtained before the fourth cycle of nivolumab. This receptor was identified in a human donor with classical Hodgkin lymphoma. This sequence joins TRBV6-6 and TRBJ1-2, with D possibly being TRBD1 (5 bases). DNA of the CDR3: TGTGCCAGCAGCCCTCAGTCAGGGACCCATGGCTACACCTTC. As protein: CASSPQSGTHGYTF.